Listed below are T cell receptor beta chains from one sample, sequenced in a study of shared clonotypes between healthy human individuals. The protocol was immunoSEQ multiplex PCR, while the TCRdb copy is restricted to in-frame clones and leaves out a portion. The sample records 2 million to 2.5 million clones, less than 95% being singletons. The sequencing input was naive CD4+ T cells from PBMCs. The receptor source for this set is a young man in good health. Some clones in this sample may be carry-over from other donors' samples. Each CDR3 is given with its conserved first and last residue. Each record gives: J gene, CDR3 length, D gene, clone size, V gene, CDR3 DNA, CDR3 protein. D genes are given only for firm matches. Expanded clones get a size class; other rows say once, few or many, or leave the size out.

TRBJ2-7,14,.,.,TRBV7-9,TGTGCCAGCAGCTTAGACCAGGGTATCCACGAGCAGTACTTC,CASSLDQGIHEQYF
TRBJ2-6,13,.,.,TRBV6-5,TGTGCACACGGGGGCTCTGGGGCCAACGTCCTGACTTTC,CAHGGSGANVLTF
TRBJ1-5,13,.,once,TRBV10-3,TGTGCCTGCCAGTCGGGCTACAATCAGCCCCAGCATTTT,CACQSGYNQPQHF
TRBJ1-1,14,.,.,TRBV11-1,TGTGCCAGCAGCTATTATGAAGGGGGCACTGAAGCTTTCTTT,CASSYYEGGTEAFF
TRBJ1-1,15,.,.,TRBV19,TGTGCCAGTAGTATTCTGTCAAAGGGGTCGACTGAAGCTTTCTTT,CASSILSKGSTEAFF
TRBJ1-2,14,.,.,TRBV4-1,TGCGCCAGCAGCTTGGCGACCCTTAACTATGGCTACACCTTC,CASSLATLNYGYTF
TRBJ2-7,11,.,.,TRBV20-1,TGCAGCGCCGGCTTGGCCTACGAGCAGTACTTC,CSAGLAYEQYF
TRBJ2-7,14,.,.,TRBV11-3,TGTGCCAGCAGCCCCCCCGGGAGAAACTACGAGCAGTACTTC,CASSPPGRNYEQYF
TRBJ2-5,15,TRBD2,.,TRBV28,TGTGCCAGCAGTTTTAGGACTAGCGGGATTAAGACCCAGTACTTC,CASSFRTSGIKTQYF
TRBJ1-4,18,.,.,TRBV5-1,TGCGCCAGCAGCGCGAGGCAGGGCTACGGGAGCTCTAGGGAAAAACTGTTTTTT,CASSARQGYGSSREKLFF
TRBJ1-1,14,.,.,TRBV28,TGTGCCAGCAGAGCCGGGGCAACCGCTTCTGAAGCTTTCTTT,CASRAGATASEAFF
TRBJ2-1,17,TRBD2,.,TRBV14,TGTGCCAGCAGCCAATTACGGACTAGCGGGAGGGCCGATGAGCAGTTCTTC,CASSQLRTSGRADEQFF
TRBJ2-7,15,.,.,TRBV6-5,TGTGCCAGCAGTTACGAGGGGACGGATTCCTACGAGCAGTACTTC,CASSYEGTDSYEQYF
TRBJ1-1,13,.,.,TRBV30,TGTGCCTGGAAGGGGGTATCGGACACTGAAGCTTTCTTT,CAWKGVSDTEAFF
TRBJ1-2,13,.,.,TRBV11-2,TGTGCCAGCAGTACGACAGCTAACTATGGCTACACCTTC,CASSTTANYGYTF
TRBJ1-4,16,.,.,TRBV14,TGTGCCAGCAGCCGGAACACAGGGAGCACTAATGAAAAACTGTTTTTT,CASSRNTGSTNEKLFF
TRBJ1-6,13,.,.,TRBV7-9,TGTGCCAGCAGCTCCAGTCCGGATTCACCCCTCCACTTT,CASSSSPDSPLHF
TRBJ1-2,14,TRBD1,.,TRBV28,TGTGCCAGCAGACCACCGGGACAGCGTTATGGCTACACCTTC,CASRPPGQRYGYTF
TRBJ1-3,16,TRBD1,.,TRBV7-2,TGTGCCAGCAGCTTATTGGGACAGGGGTTCGGAAACACCATATATTTT,CASSLLGQGFGNTIYF
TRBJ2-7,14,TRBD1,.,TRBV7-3,TGTGCCAGCAGCTTAGACAGGGCGGCTTACGAGCAGTACTTC,CASSLDRAAYEQYF
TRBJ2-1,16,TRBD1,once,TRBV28,TGTGCCAGCAGTTTATCAGGGACAGGGAACTACAATGAGCAGTTCTTC,CASSLSGTGNYNEQFF
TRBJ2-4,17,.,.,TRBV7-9,TGTGCCAGCAGCTTAGTAGGGAGACCGGCAGGCGTCAACATTCAGTACTTC,CASSLVGRPAGVNIQYF
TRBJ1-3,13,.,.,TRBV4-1,TGCGCCAGCAGCCAAGATGACGGAAACACCATATATTTT,CASSQDDGNTIYF
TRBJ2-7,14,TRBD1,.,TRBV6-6,TGTGCCAGCAGTTACGGGACAGGGGGCGACGAGCAGTACTTC,CASSYGTGGDEQYF
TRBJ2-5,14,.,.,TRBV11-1,TGTGCCAGCAGCCAGCGGGTAGGGATGGAGACCCAGTACTTC,CASSQRVGMETQYF
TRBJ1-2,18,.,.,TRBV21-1,TGTGCCAGCAGCGCCCGGGAGGGGGCAAATTCCGGCCCCGGAGGCTACACCTTC,CASSAREGANSGPGGYTF
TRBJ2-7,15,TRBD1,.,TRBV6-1,TGTGCCAGCAGTGATCTGGGACAGGAGTTTTCCGAGCAGTACTTC,CASSDLGQEFSEQYF
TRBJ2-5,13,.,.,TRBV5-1,TGCGCCAGCTCGGAGGGGGGGCAAGAGACCCAGTACTTC,CASSEGGQETQYF
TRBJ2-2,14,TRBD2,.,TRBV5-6,TGTGCCAGCAGAGCGGGAGGGAACACCGGGGAGCTGTTTTTT,CASRAGGNTGELFF
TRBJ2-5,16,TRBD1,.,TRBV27,TGTGCCAGCAGTCGCCTTCCCGGGACAGTACAAGAGACCCAGTACTTC,CASSRLPGTVQETQYF
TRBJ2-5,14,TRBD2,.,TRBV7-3,TGTGCCAGCAGCTTACAAGCGGGACTGGAGACCCAGTACTTC,CASSLQAGLETQYF
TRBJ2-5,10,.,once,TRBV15,TGTGCCCCTCAATCGGAGACCCAGTACTTC,CAPQSETQYF
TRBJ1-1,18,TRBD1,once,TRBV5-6,TGTGCCAGCAGCTTGGGGCCGGGACAGGGGGACATGAACACTGAAGCTTTCTTT,CASSLGPGQGDMNTEAFF
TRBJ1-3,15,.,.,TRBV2,TGTGCCAGCAGTGATGGGGTCTACTCTGGAAACACCATATATTTT,CASSDGVYSGNTIYF
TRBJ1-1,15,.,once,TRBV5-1,TGCGCCAGCTGGCGGGGTGGAGACCCGAACACTGAAGCTTTCTTT,CASWRGGDPNTEAFF
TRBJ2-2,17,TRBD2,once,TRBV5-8,TGTGCCAGCAGCTTGGCTCTTACTAGCGGGAGGACCGGGGAGCTGTTTTTT,CASSLALTSGRTGELFF
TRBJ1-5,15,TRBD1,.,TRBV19,TGTGCCAGTTTAGACAGGGCCCTTAGCAATCAGCCCCAGCATTTT,CASLDRALSNQPQHF
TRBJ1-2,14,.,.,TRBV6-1,TGTGCCAGCAGTGAAAGACCCAGCAACTATGGCTACACCTTC,CASSERPSNYGYTF
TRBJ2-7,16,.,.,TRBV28,TGTGCCAGCAGTTTATACCCCGCTAGCGCCTACTACGAGCAGTACTTC,CASSLYPASAYYEQYF
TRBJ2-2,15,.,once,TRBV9,TGTGCCAGCAGTCCAGGGGTTTTGGGGACCGGGGAGCTGTTTTTT,CASSPGVLGTGELFF
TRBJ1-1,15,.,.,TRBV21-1,TGTGCCAGCAGCAATGGTGGGCGGACGAACACTGAAGCTTTCTTT,CASSNGGRTNTEAFF
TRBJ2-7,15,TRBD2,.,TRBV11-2,TGTGCCAGCAGCCTATTCAGCGGGAGCTCCTACGAGCAGTACTTC,CASSLFSGSSYEQYF
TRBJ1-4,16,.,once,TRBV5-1,TGCGCCAGCAGCTTGAGGGGCCAGGGTACGAATGAAAAACTGTTTTTT,CASSLRGQGTNEKLFF
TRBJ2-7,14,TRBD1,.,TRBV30,TGTGCCTGGAGTGCGAGTGACAGGGGATACGAGCAGTACTTC,CAWSASDRGYEQYF
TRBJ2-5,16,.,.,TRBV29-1,TGCAGCGTTGAAAACCCGGTTGGTGGAGAAAAGGAGACCCAGTACTTC,CSVENPVGGEKETQYF
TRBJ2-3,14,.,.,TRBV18,TGTGCCACCTCACCCTTGTCAGACACAGATACGCAGTATTTT,CATSPLSDTDTQYF
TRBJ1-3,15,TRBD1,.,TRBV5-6,TGTGCCAGCAGCATGACAGGGGCGGGTGGAAACACCATATATTTT,CASSMTGAGGNTIYF
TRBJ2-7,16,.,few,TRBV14,TGTGCCAGCAGCCCCTTAGCCAGTAAGGCCCTCTACGAGCAGTACTTC,CASSPLASKALYEQYF
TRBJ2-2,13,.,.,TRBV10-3,TGTGCCGTCAGGGGACCCAACACCGGGGAGCTGTTTTTT,CAVRGPNTGELFF
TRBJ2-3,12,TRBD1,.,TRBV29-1,TGCAGCGTTGACCAGGGGGCAGATACGCAGTATTTT,CSVDQGADTQYF
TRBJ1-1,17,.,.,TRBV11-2,TGTGCCAGCAGCTTCCGAAGGCTCCCGGGTAGGGACACTGAAGCTTTCTTT,CASSFRRLPGRDTEAFF
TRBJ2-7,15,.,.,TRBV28,TGTGCCAGCAGTTTAGTAGGGGGGCCTTCCTACGAGCAGTACTTC,CASSLVGGPSYEQYF